This TCR beta chain was observed in a study of T cell repertoires in aging, cancer and after chemotherapy. Remarks on this clonotype: Its antigen is unknown.

TRB rearrangements spanning V, D and J were amplified using mixed TRB-A/B primers. Via MiXCR, TCRdb re-called the multiplex PCR reads, giving one row per CDR3 protein. The sample lists about 12,000 distinct CDR3 sequences; approximately 30% were seen once. Whole-study findings and limits: In cancer patients, declining TCR diversity with age involved lost richness and lost evenness. Rebound thymic output was suggested by rising median generation probability during chemotherapy in each cancer cohort. The repertoire data cannot show anything about immunological memory following chemotherapy.

Amplification of TCR beta used genomic DNA extracted from peripheral blood. Material: blood. The source of this sequence is a human donor in good health. The donor label of this sample is uncertain.

The CDR3 DNA is TGCAGTGCTAGAGGACTAGCGTCCATCGAGCAGTTCTTC. Translation gives CSARGLASIEQFF. This chain connects TRBV20-1 to TRBJ2-1, with 8 bases lining up with TRBD2. Unmatched junction bases numbered 6, after V lost 1 base and J lost 10 bases. This CDR3 is 13 amino acids long. Germline V gene sequence: CDR1 DFQATT, CDR2 SNEGSKA (reference sequence).